The 15 T cell receptor beta chains presented below share a single source sample, sequenced in a study of blood T cell repertoires in COVID-19. This table comes from immunoSEQ multiplex PCR, and its TCRdb copy is limited to in-frame clones, with some not included. The sample comprises over 120,000 clones, 65% to 90% of which are singletons, and about 9.4% rests with the top ten. Input material: peripheral blood. All receptors come from a man aged 55 to 70 with active or convalescent COVID-19.

This sequence joins TRBV27 and TRBJ1-4; D might be TRBD1 (5 bases). The CDR3 runs 15 residues. Germline-derived CDR1 and CDR2 are MNHEY and SMNVEV (reference sequence). The V gene lost 6 bases and the J gene lost 6 bases, with 17 bases spanning the gap. In nucleotides, the CDR3 is TGTGCCAGCAGCCCCGGGTTAGGGGAAGATGAAAAACTGTTTTTT. Protein product: CASSPGLGEDEKLFF.

The gene calls are TRBV7-9 and TRBJ1-4; D possibly corresponds to TRBD1 (5 bases). The CDR3 is 14 residues long. V lost 3 bases and J lost 8, with 13 bases in between. CDR1 and CDR2 from the germline V gene are SEHNR and FQNEAQ (reference sequence). The CDR3 DNA sequence: TGTGCCAGCAGCTTCGGGCAGGGCAGAGAAAAACTGTTTTTT. Translation: CASSFGQGREKLFF.

Of note for this clone: This specimen includes other DNA sequences encoding the same CDR3. The chain combines TRBV29-1 with TRBJ2-3; 10 bases are a match to TRBD1. J lost 2 bases, V lost 5 bases, and 4 bases had no gene match. Germline CDR1 and CDR2: SQVTM and ANQGSEA. The CDR3 is made up of 14 amino acids. The CDR3 spells CSVRDRGPTDTQYF. CDR3 bases: TGCAGCGTTCGGGACAGGGGCCCCACAGATACGCAGTATTTT.

The chain is built from TRBV9 and TRBJ1-3; D possibly corresponds to TRBD1 (6 bases). Germline lookup yields CDR1 SGDLS and CDR2 YYNGEE. Between the trimmed V and J ends, which lost 4 bases and 1 base, there was a span of 12 bases. The length of the CDR3 is 15 residues. CDR3 DNA sequence: TGTGCCAGCAGCCCTCCAGGGGCTTCTGGAAACACCATATATTTT. Translation gives CASSPPGASGNTIYF.

The V gene is TRBV7-2, the J gene TRBJ2-3; 10 bases map to TRBD2. Germline CDR1 reads SGHTA; CDR2 reads FQGNSA. J gave up 1 base and V 3 bases, and 7 bases lay outside the gene matches. This CDR3 is 17 amino acids long. The CDR3 DNA reads as TGTGCCAGCAGCTTGAGCGGGGGGGCCACTGGCACAGATACGCAGTATTTT. This translates into CASSLSGGATGTDTQYF.

The chain is built from TRBV3-1 (or the pseudogene TRBV3-2) and TRBJ2-7; D possibly corresponds to TRBD2 (6 bases). Germline values: CDR1 LGHDT, CDR2 YNNKEL (reference sequence). There are 15 residues in the CDR3. V was cut by 0 bases and J by 6 bases, with 15 bases left in between. As DNA, the CDR3 is TGTGCCAGCAGCCAAGATTTACTAGCATCGCGCGAGCAGTACTTC. It encodes CASSQDLLASREQYF.

This chain connects TRBV4-3 to TRBJ2-3; 7 nucleotides align to TRBD2. CDR3 length equals 17 residues. The V gene end was trimmed by 0 bases and the J gene end by 4 bases; junction bases not matched to a gene: 10. CDR1 LGHNA and CDR2 YSLEER come from the germline V gene. The CDR3 spells CASSQDRGEGLPDTQYF. The CDR3 nucleotides are TGCGCCAGCAGCCAAGATCGGGGGGAGGGCCTGCCAGATACGCAGTATTTT.

This clone turned up a few times. The rearrangement uses TRBV4-3 and TRBJ1-6; tentative D call: TRBD1 (5 bases). The V gene's germline CDR1 is LGHNA and CDR2 YSLEER. The V gene lost 2 bases and the J gene lost 7 bases, with 6 bases spanning the gap. CDR3 length equals 13 residues. The CDR3 bases are TGCGCCAGCAGCCAACACAGGAATTCACCCCTCCACTTT. This encodes CASSQHRNSPLHF.

This sequence joins TRBV11-3 and TRBJ1-1; possible D gene TRBD1, 6 bases. The CDR3 totals 13 residues. V lost 5 bases and J lost 5, with 12 bases in between. Looked up from germline, CDR1 is SGHNT and CDR2 is YENEEA. The CDR3 DNA follows: TGTGCCAGCAGCCTAGGACAGAGGACTGAAGCTTTCTTT. Its translation is CASSLGQRTEAFF.

This rearrangement joins TRBV5-1 to TRBJ2-5; D remains unclear. The CDR3 covers 13 residues. Germline V CDR1 and CDR2: SGHRS, YFSETQ. Trimming left V 0 bases short and J 3 bases short, with 6 bases between. The CDR3 sequence: CASSLDPKETQYF. As DNA, the CDR3 is TGCGCCAGCAGCTTGGATCCAAAAGAGACCCAGTACTTC.

The V and J genes are TRBV7-9 and TRBJ2-5; 8 positions agree with TRBD1. Trimming at V came to 2 bases and at J to 4 bases, leaving 3 bases not matched to a gene. Germline CDR1 and CDR2: SEHNR and FQNEAQ (reference sequence). CDR3 length: 14 amino acids. This CDR3 reads CASSLFTGGETQYF. The CDR3 region has the DNA TGTGCCAGCAGCTTATTTACAGGGGGAGAGACCCAGTACTTC.

The rearrangement joins TRBV25-1 to TRBJ1-1; 9 bases line up with TRBD1. The CDR3 has 16 amino acids. V lost 8 bases to trimming and J lost 4 bases; unmatched junction nucleotides: 14. CDR1 MGHDK and CDR2 SYGVNS come from the germline V gene. In nucleotides, the CDR3 is TGTGCCAGCTCATCCGGGACAGGGTCGGCGGGCACTGAAGCTTTCTTT. This codes for CASSSGTGSAGTEAFF.

The count of this clone is one. The chain links TRBV6-2 or TRBV6-3 to TRBJ2-1; 11 nucleotides agree with TRBD2. Per germline, CDR1 MNHEY and CDR2 SVGEGT. V lost 1 base and J lost 5; bases outside the gene matches: 4. There are 16 residues in the CDR3. The CDR3 loop is CASSYYLAGGNNEQFF. The CDR3 DNA sequence: TGTGCCAGCAGTTACTATCTAGCGGGGGGTAACAATGAGCAGTTCTTC.

This rearrangement joins TRBV6-5 to TRBJ1-4, with D possibly TRBD1 on 6 matching bases. The CDR3 extends over 15 amino acids. Deletions cut 2 bases from V and 8 bases from J, with 15 bases between. Germline V gives CDR1 MNHEY, CDR2 SVGAGI. The chain's CDR3 is CASSYDGDKMEKLFF. The DNA for the CDR3 is TGTGCCAGCAGTTACGACGGGGACAAAATGGAAAAACTGTTTTTT.

This sequence joins TRBV19 and TRBJ2-2, with D possibly being TRBD1 (5 bases). Germline V gene sequence: CDR1 LNHDA, CDR2 SQIVND (reference sequence). Trimming cost V 3 bases and J 0 bases, with 8 bases left between them. The CDR3 sequence is 15 residues long. CDR3 coding DNA: TGTGCCAGTAGTATCGGACACACGAACACCGGGGAGCTGTTTTTT. Encoded protein: CASSIGHTNTGELFF.